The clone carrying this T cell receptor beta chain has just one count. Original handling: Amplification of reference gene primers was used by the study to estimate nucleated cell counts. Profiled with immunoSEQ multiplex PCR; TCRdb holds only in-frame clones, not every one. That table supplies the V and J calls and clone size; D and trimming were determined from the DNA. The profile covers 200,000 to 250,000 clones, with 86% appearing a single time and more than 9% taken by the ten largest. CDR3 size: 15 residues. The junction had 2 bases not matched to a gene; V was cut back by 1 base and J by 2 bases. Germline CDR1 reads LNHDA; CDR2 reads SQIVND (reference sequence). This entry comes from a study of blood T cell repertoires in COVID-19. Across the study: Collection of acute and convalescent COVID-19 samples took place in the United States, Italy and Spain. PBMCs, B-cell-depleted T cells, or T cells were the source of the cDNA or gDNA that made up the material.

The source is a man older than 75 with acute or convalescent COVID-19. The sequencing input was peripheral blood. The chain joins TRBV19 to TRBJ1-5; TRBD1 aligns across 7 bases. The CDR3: CASSIGDSRNQPQHF. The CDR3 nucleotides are TGTGCCAGTAGTATAGGGGACAGCCGCAATCAGCCCCAGCATTTT. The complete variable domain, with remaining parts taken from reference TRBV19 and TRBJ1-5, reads DGGITQSPKYLFRKEGQNVTLSCEQNLNHDAMYWYRQDPGQGLRLIYYSQIVNDFQKGDIAEGYSVSREKKESFPLTVTSAQKNPTAFYLCASSIGDSRNQPQHFGDGTRLSIL.